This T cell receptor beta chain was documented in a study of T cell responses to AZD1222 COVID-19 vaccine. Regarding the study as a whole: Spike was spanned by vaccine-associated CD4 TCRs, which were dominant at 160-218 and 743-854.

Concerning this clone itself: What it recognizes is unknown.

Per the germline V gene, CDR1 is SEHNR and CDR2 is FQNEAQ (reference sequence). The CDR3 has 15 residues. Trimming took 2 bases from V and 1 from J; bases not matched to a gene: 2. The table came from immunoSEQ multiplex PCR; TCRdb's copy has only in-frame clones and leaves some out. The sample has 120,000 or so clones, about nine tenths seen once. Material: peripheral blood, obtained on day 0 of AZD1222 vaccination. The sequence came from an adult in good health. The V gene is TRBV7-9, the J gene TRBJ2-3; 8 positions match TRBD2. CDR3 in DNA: TGTGCCAGCAGCTTATTCGGGGGGGGCACAGATACGCAGTATTTT. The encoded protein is CASSLFGGGTDTQYF.